Below, 2 T cell receptor beta chains from the same sample are listed, as sequenced in a study of T-cell reconstitution after alpha-beta-depleted transplantation in children listed by TCRdb under 2016. Explained via the paper, the treatment or condition label denotes: allogeneic hematopoietic cell transplantation with graft depleted of TCRalphabeta T cells and CD19 B cells. Library method: PCR. The run used an Illumina HiSeq 2500. TCR library preparation used molecular barcoding, with unique molecular identifiers applied to normalize quantification of the TCRbeta repertoire. TCRdb reprocessed the public reads (quality trimming at Q25 with fastp, clone calling with MiXCR) and kept in-frame beta chains. Rows are unified per CDR3 protein, each entry keeping the most common DNA and genes. The sample table lists 530,000 or so distinct CDR3 sequences, around 27% of them with a count of one. Of the sample, about a third falls within the top ten clones.

The sample here was PBMCs, taken before TCRalphabeta/CD19-depleted stem cell transplant. Receptors originate from a boy under two years old with Wiskott-Aldrich syndrome, due to receive a stem cell transplant.

The chain employs TRBV29-1 and TRBJ2-3, with D perhaps matching TRBD2 (5 bases). This CDR3 has 16 amino acids. CDR1 is SQVTM, CDR2 ANQGSEA, per germline. The V gene lost 3 bases and the J gene lost 0 bases, with 16 bases spanning the gap. The CDR3 reads CSVDTAAGRSTDTQYF. The CDR3, as DNA: TGCAGCGTTGATACGGCGGCGGGCCGAAGCACAGATACGCAGTATTTT.

This clonotype turned up a few times. The chain joins TRBV12-3 or TRBV12-4 to TRBJ2-3; D is unresolved. The CDR3 is 13 amino acids. Deletions cut 3 bases from V and 6 bases from J, with 10 bases between. For the CDR3, the DNA is TGTGCCAGCAGTTTTTTCGACGGTGATACGCAGTATTTT. This encodes CASSFFDGDTQYF.